This TCR beta chain was identified during a study of post-analysis software for immune sequencing data. With regard to this clonotype: The antigen is not known.

J lost 8 bases, V lost 5 bases, and 11 bases had no gene match. The germline V gene has CDR1 PRHDT and CDR2 FYEKMQ (reference sequence). The CDR3 extends over 15 amino acids. Study-wide points: Patients had higher frequencies than controls of about five TRBV segments, including TRBV5-6, TRBV5-1 and TRBV20-1.

Presence of unique molecular identifiers characterized the TCR beta cDNA libraries. T cells numbering roughly 1 to 10 million yielded around 500,000 cDNA molecules. MiXCR, applied by TCRdb to the PCR reads, yields one record per CDR3 protein. The table includes around 710,000 distinct CDR3 sequences, just over 45% detected once. This sequence joins TRBV13 and TRBJ2-1; TRBD2 matches at 8 bases. This TCR was recovered from a girl between 5 and 17 years old with multiple sclerosis. Sample: blood. The CDR3: CASSPRGSGSDEQFF. The CDR3 DNA follows: TGTGCCAGCAGCCCCCGGGGGAGCGGGAGTGATGAGCAGTTCTTC.